Listed below are T cell receptor beta chains from one sample, sequenced in a study of a mutant IDH1 vaccine in newly diagnosed glioma. For these TCRs, the target antigens are not known. Clones were read by immunoSEQ multiplex PCR, and TCRdb kept only the in-frame ones, dropping some. In the table there are some 80,000 clones, 75% to 90% of which are singletons. Sequences were derived from PBMCs, sampled from a glioma patient whose treatment included an IDH1 peptide vaccine. The receptors derive from a woman in her 50s with glioma. Both conserved end residues are part of each CDR3. Each record gives: clone size, V gene, J gene, D gene, CDR3 length, CDR3 DNA, CDR3 protein. The D gene is left open where the match is weak. Not every row has a clone size; where given, it reads once, few, many or a size class.

NA	TRBV2	TRBJ2-3	TRBD1	12	TGTGCCAGTCGGGACAGGACAGATACGCAGTATTTT	CASRDRTDTQYF
NA	TRBV28	TRBJ2-5	TRBD2	15	TGTGCCAGCAGCTCACTAGCGGGAGGGGGAGAGACCCAGTACTTC	CASSSLAGGGETQYF
NA	TRBV4-1	TRBJ1-5	NA	15	TGCGCCAGCAGTCAACTAGGGGGGACGAGTCAGCCCCAGCATTTT	CASSQLGGTSQPQHF
NA	TRBV29-1	TRBJ1-5	NA	14	TGCAGCGTTGGAGGATCGGCAGGAGACCAGCCCCAGCATTTT	CSVGGSAGDQPQHF
NA	TRBV6-6	TRBJ2-7	NA	15	TGTGCCAGCAGTTACCCGGACAGCAACTCCTACGAGCAGTACTTC	CASSYPDSNSYEQYF
NA	TRBV10-3	TRBJ2-7	TRBD2	13	TGTGCCATCAGTAGCGGGGGTTATTACGAGCAGTACTTC	CAISSGGYYEQYF
NA	TRBV5-1	TRBJ1-4	NA	13	TGCGCCAGCAGCTTCGAGGGTTATGAAAAACTGTTTTTT	CASSFEGYEKLFF
few	TRBV28	TRBJ1-5	TRBD1	16	TGTGCCAGCAGTTTACCAGGGACAGGGAGCAATCAGCCCCAGCATTTT	CASSLPGTGSNQPQHF
NA	TRBV7-9	TRBJ2-1	NA	15	TGTGCCAGCAGCTTAAGCCGAGGTGTACACAATGAGCAGTTCTTC	CASSLSRGVHNEQFF
NA	TRBV30	TRBJ1-4	NA	14	TGTGCCGGTGGGGAGGGCGGACCTAATGAAAAACTGTTTTTT	CAGGEGGPNEKLFF
NA	TRBV10-1	TRBJ1-1	NA	15	TGCGCCAGCAGTGACGGAGGGGACATCGGGACTGAAGCTTTCTTT	CASSDGGDIGTEAFF
NA	TRBV5-1	TRBJ2-7	NA	13	TGCGCCAGCAGCTCCCCAGGGTCCTACGAGCAGTACTTC	CASSSPGSYEQYF
NA	TRBV30	TRBJ2-1	NA	15	TGTGCCTGGAGGGGGGACGTTAGCTCCTACAATGAGCAGTTCTTC	CAWRGDVSSYNEQFF
NA	TRBV6-6	TRBJ2-6	NA	13	TGTGCCAGCACCTCCCCTGGGGCCAACGTCCTGACTTTC	CASTSPGANVLTF
NA	TRBV10-3	TRBJ2-1	NA	17	TGTGCCATCAGTGAGGCTGGGGCCAGGGGCTCTTACAATGAGCAGTTCTTC	CAISEAGARGSYNEQFF
NA	TRBV5-1	TRBJ2-1	TRBD1	14	TGCGCCAGCAGCTTGGGGACAGGGGTTCGGGAGCAGTTCTTC	CASSLGTGVREQFF
NA	TRBV7-9	TRBJ2-7	TRBD2	16	TGTGCCAGCAGCTTAGAGCCGATAGCGGGAGCAAGCGAGCAGTACTTC	CASSLEPIAGASEQYF
NA	TRBV19	TRBJ1-2	NA	16	TGTGCCAGTAGTATTGATAATTTTATGCAGTTCTATGGCTACACCTTC	CASSIDNFMQFYGYTF
NA	TRBV11-2	TRBJ2-1	TRBD1	15	TGTGCCAGCAGCTCCCGGGACAGGGCTTACAATGAGCAGTTCTTC	CASSSRDRAYNEQFF
NA	TRBV5-6	TRBJ2-7	NA	14	TGTGCCAGCAGCTTCAGGAGTAGGGCCTACGAGCAGTACTTC	CASSFRSRAYEQYF
NA	TRBV18	TRBJ2-7	NA	16	TGTGCCAGCTCTCTCAATACTGGGAACAGCAACTACGAGCAGTACTTC	CASSLNTGNSNYEQYF
NA	TRBV27	TRBJ2-7	NA	14	TGTGCCAGCAGCCCCTTGGGGGGGGCGAGGGAGCAGTACTTC	CASSPLGGAREQYF
NA	TRBV6-5	TRBJ1-1	NA	15	TGTGCCAGCAGTTACTCTCCGGGGGCAAACACTGAAGCTTTCTTT	CASSYSPGANTEAFF
NA	TRBV7-8	TRBJ2-1	NA	16	TGTGCCAGCAGCTTAGGTTTATGGAACACCTACAATGAGCAGTTCTTC	CASSLGLWNTYNEQFF
NA	TRBV4-1	TRBJ1-2	TRBD1	15	TGCGCCAGCAGCCAGGCGGGACAGGGAAACTATGGCTACACCTTC	CASSQAGQGNYGYTF
NA	TRBV7-3	TRBJ2-3	TRBD1	15	TGTGCCAGCAGCTTAACCGGGACAGGTGGAGATACGCAGTATTTT	CASSLTGTGGDTQYF
NA	TRBV25-1	TRBJ2-7	TRBD2	17	TGTGCCAGCAGTGAAATTTCACTAGCGGGAAAGGCCTACGAGCAGTACTTC	CASSEISLAGKAYEQYF
NA	TRBV6-1	TRBJ2-1	NA	13	TGTGCCAGCAGTGAATTCTCCTACAATGAGCAGTTCTTC	CASSEFSYNEQFF
few	TRBV19	TRBJ1-1	NA	11	TGTGCCAGCTCCTGGGGGCGTGAAGCTTTCTTT	CASSWGREAFF
NA	TRBV6-5	TRBJ2-7	TRBD1	15	TGTGCCAGCAGTTACTCGTTGACAGGGTTTTACGAGCAGTACTTC	CASSYSLTGFYEQYF
NA	TRBV28	TRBJ1-2	NA	13	TGTGCCAGCAGTAGGACTCCTAACTATGGCTACACCTTC	CASSRTPNYGYTF
NA	TRBV28	TRBJ1-1	NA	15	TGTGCCAGCAGTTTTCGGGGGGCTAGGAACACTGAAGCTTTCTTT	CASSFRGARNTEAFF
NA	TRBV7-8	TRBJ2-5	TRBD2	14	TGTGCCAGCAGCTCCGTCGGGGGGATCGGGACCCAGTACTTC	CASSSVGGIGTQYF
NA	TRBV9	TRBJ1-1	TRBD1	14	TGTGCCAGCAGCCGGACAGGGTTGAACACTGAAGCTTTCTTT	CASSRTGLNTEAFF
NA	TRBV7-6	TRBJ2-1	TRBD2	15	TGTGCCAGCAGCTTGGGACTAGCGGGAAACAATGAGCAGTTCTTC	CASSLGLAGNNEQFF
NA	TRBV28	TRBJ2-7	TRBD2	15	TGTGCCAGCAGTTTACTCCGGGAGGGTCCGTACGAGCAGTACTTC	CASSLLREGPYEQYF
NA	TRBV11-2	TRBJ2-7	NA	16	TGTGCCAGCAGCCCTGTGGGACGGACCGGATCCTACGAGCAGTACTTC	CASSPVGRTGSYEQYF
once	TRBV13	TRBJ2-7	TRBD1	14	TGTGCCAGCAGCATTCCGGGACAGGTCTACGAGCAGTACTTC	CASSIPGQVYEQYF
NA	TRBV2	TRBJ1-6	NA	14	TGTGCCAGCCGAGATGGCCAACTGAATTCACCCCTCCACTTT	CASRDGQLNSPLHF
NA	TRBV19	TRBJ1-2	NA	14	TGTGCCAGTAGTTCACACCCAACAGGAGTCGGCTACACCTTC	CASSSHPTGVGYTF
NA	TRBV6-5	TRBJ2-2	NA	13	TGTGCCAGCAGTGATAAGAACACCGGGGAGCTGTTTTTT	CASSDKNTGELFF
NA	TRBV5-4	TRBJ2-3	TRBD2	17	TGTGCCAGCAGCTTCACCAGGACTAGCGGAACGACAGATACGCAGTATTTT	CASSFTRTSGTTDTQYF
few	TRBV7-9	TRBJ2-3	NA	16	TGTGCCAGCAGCTTAGCCCCCCTGACAGCCACAGATACGCAGTATTTT	CASSLAPLTATDTQYF
few	TRBV5-4	TRBJ2-5	TRBD2	15	TGTGCCAGCAGCTTGGCTAGCGGGAGGGGAGAGACCCAGTACTTC	CASSLASGRGETQYF
NA	TRBV27	TRBJ2-7	NA	12	TGTGCCAGCAGTTTATTTGGGTCCGAGCAGTACTTC	CASSLFGSEQYF
NA	TRBV5-1	TRBJ2-3	NA	20	TGCGCCAGCAGCTTGGTAACGCCGGATTCGGTAGGGTGGGCCACAGATACGCAGTATTTT	CASSLVTPDSVGWATDTQYF
NA	TRBV5-1	TRBJ2-1	NA	13	TGCGCCAGCAGCTTGCTCCGGTTCCATGAGCAGTTCTTC	CASSLLRFHEQFF
NA	TRBV5-6	TRBJ2-7	TRBD2	14	TGTGCCAGCAGCTTGCGGGAGGGCACCTACGAGCAGTACTTC	CASSLREGTYEQYF
NA	TRBV9	TRBJ2-3	NA	15	TGTGCCAGCAGCCCCGGGGCTAGCGAAGCAGATACGCAGTATTTT	CASSPGASEADTQYF
few	TRBV28	TRBJ1-2	TRBD1	15	TGTGCCAGCAGTTTGCCAGGGGGCGCCGACTATGGCTACACCTTC	CASSLPGGADYGYTF
NA	TRBV10-1	TRBJ2-3	TRBD2	17	TGCGCCAGTAGCATGACGCTAGCGGGGCTCCACACAGATACGCAGTATTTT	CASSMTLAGLHTDTQYF
NA	TRBV30	TRBJ2-7	TRBD2	13	TGTGCCTCGGGACTAGCGAACCCCTACGAGCAGTACTTC	CASGLANPYEQYF
NA	TRBV19	TRBJ1-2	NA	13	TGTGCCAGTAGTATGGGCAGGAGCCGTGGCTACACCTTC	CASSMGRSRGYTF
NA	TRBV18	TRBJ1-1	TRBD1	15	TGTGCCAGCTCGTCCACAGGGGGAGGGGACACTGAAGCTTTCTTT	CASSSTGGGDTEAFF
NA	TRBV28	TRBJ2-7	TRBD1	12	TGTGCCAGCAGTGACAGGGTCTACGAGCAGTACTTC	CASSDRVYEQYF
NA	TRBV29-1	TRBJ2-7	TRBD1	14	TGCAGCGTTGAAGGACAGGGTTATTCCTACGAGCAGTACTTC	CSVEGQGYSYEQYF
NA	TRBV5-4	TRBJ1-1	NA	14	TGTGCCAGCAGCTTGGAGGGGGTTGTAAGTGAAGCTTTCTTT	CASSLEGVVSEAFF
NA	TRBV7-3	TRBJ2-1	TRBD2	17	TGTGCCAGCAGTAATCCAGCGGGCGGGAGCTCCTACAATGAGCAGTTCTTC	CASSNPAGGSSYNEQFF
once	TRBV28	TRBJ2-7	NA	15	TGTGCCAGCAGTAAAGACGGGACACCACCCTACGAGCAGTACTTC	CASSKDGTPPYEQYF
NA	TRBV2	TRBJ2-3	TRBD1	16	TGTGCCAGCAGGCCCGGGGTAGGGGGCGAGAGAGATACGCAGTATTTT	CASRPGVGGERDTQYF